Listed here are 26 T cell receptor beta chains from one sample, sequenced in a study of T cell repertoires in cytomegalovirus infection. TCRdb recomputed calls from the reads with MiXCR, one row per CDR3 protein. The sample shows 310,000 or so distinct CDR3 sequences, roughly 25% of them seen only once. No antigen is known for these receptors. The starting material was cultured PBMCs, obtained from culture after CMV antigen stimulation. The receptors originated from a human donor in good health (CMV status not recorded). Some clones in this sample may be carry-over from other donors' samples.

The CDR3 region is CASSPIMNTEAFF. DNA of the CDR3: TGTGCCAGCAGTCCGATTATGAACACTGAAGCTTTCTTT. The chain recombines TRBV12-3 or TRBV12-4 with TRBJ1-1; D not resolved. CDR3 length: 13 amino acids. V lost 5 bases and J 0 bases, leaving 7 bases between the germline ends.

CDR3 nucleotide sequence: TGTGCCAGCAGCCCGAACAGGGGGCAAGGCTACACCTTC. This codes for CASSPNRGQGYTF. The chain combines TRBV7-2 with TRBJ1-2; 9 bases match TRBD1. V was pared by 5 bases and J by 8 bases, with 6 bases of the junction left unmatched. The germline CDR1 and CDR2 sequences are SGHTA and FQGNSA. The CDR3 is 13 residues long.

This clonotype showed up just a few times. The chain uses TRBV18 and TRBJ2-1; 8 bases map to TRBD1. Trimming removed 3 bases from V and 5 bases from J; junction bases left unmatched: 3. The CDR3 sequence is 14 residues long. Germline CDR1 reads KGHSH; CDR2 reads LQKENI. CDR3 sequence (DNA): TGTGCCAGCTCACCCGGACAGGGCAACAATGAGCAGTTCTTC. Translated: CASSPGQGNNEQFF.

This sequence joins TRBV29-1 and TRBJ2-2; 8 positions agree with TRBD2. The CDR3 consists of 14 residues. Germline V gene data show CDR1 as SQVTM and CDR2 as ANQGSEA. The V and J ends lost 6 bases and 7 bases, in that order; junction bases with no gene match: 10. CDR3 sequence reads: CSVAQTSANGELFF. The CDR3 coding sequence is TGCAGCGTGGCACAGACTAGCGCCAACGGGGAGCTGTTTTTT.

The V call is TRBV5-1, the J call TRBJ2-3, with a possible D match to TRBD1 (5 bases). Trimming shortened V by 4 bases and J by 2 bases, and 8 bases separated the two germline ends. CDR1 and CDR2 from the germline V gene are SGHRS and YFSETQ. The CDR3 length is 13 residues. The CDR3 sequence is CASSRQYTDTQYF. In nucleotides, the CDR3 is TGCGCCAGCAGCCGACAGTACACAGATACGCAGTATTTT.

This clonotype was picked up a small number of times. The chain recombines TRBV7-6 with TRBJ2-5; 8 nucleotides line up with TRBD1. CDR3 size: 14 residues. The junction had 4 bases not matched to a gene; V was cut back by 3 bases and J by 4 bases. The germline V gene encodes CDR1 SGHVS and CDR2 FNYEAQ. CDR3: CASSFGQGLETQYF. The CDR3 bases are TGTGCCAGCAGCTTCGGACAGGGTTTAGAGACCCAGTACTTC. Supplemented by reference TRBV7-6 and TRBJ2-5, the full variable domain reads GAGVSQSPRYKVTKRGQDVALRCDPISGHVSLYWYRQALGQGPEFLTYFNYEAQQDKSGLPNDRFSAERPEGSISTLTIQRTEQRDSAMYRCASSFGQGLETQYFGPGTRLLVL.

J is TRBJ2-1 and V is TRBV3-1; a weak D match, TRBD2 (5 bases). This CDR3 has 17 residues. Trimming removed 0 bases at V and 1 base at J, with 13 bases between. Germline values: CDR1 LGHDT, CDR2 YNNKEL (reference sequence). CDR3 coding DNA: TGTGCCAGCAGCCAAGACGGGCTAGCCCCTTCCTACAATGAGCAGTTCTTC. Amino acids: CASSQDGLAPSYNEQFF.

This chain connects TRBV19 to TRBJ2-1; 11 positions match TRBD2. This CDR3 has 18 amino acids. J gave up 4 bases and V 6 bases, and 14 bases lay outside the gene matches. Germline values: CDR1 LNHDA, CDR2 SQIVND (reference sequence). In nucleotides, the CDR3 is TGTGCCAGTAGCCCCCGACTAGCGGGACTTAAGTATTACAATGAGCAGTTCTTC. This sequence encodes CASSPRLAGLKYYNEQFF.

The chain has TRBV6-1 and TRBJ2-2, with D perhaps given as TRBD1 or TRBD2 (5 bases each). The V end was cut by 2 bases, the J end by 5 bases, with 9 bases between. The CDR3 runs to 14 residues. Germline loops: CDR1 MNHNS, CDR2 SASEGT. The chain's CDR3 is CASSERDRTGELFF. CDR3 bases: TGTGCCAGCAGTGAACGGGACCGTACCGGGGAGCTGTTTTTT.

In this sample, this clonotype turned up many times. The genes are TRBV12-3 or TRBV12-4 and TRBJ2-1, with D possibly being TRBD1 (5 bases). The germline V and J ends were trimmed by 6 bases and 2 bases, with 14 bases remaining between them. The CDR3 extends over 15 amino acids. The CDR3 region has the DNA TGTGCCAGCAGCCGTGGACAAGAAGCCTACAATGAGCAGTTCTTC. As protein: CASSRGQEAYNEQFF.

This chain links TRBV19 with TRBJ2-3; D is ambiguous. Per germline, CDR1 LNHDA and CDR2 SQIVND (reference sequence). This CDR3 region has 14 residues. V was shortened by 1 base and J by 2 bases, with 7 bases between the two germline ends. The CDR3 DNA follows: TGTGCCAGTAGTATAGGCCAGAACACAGATACGCAGTATTTT. It codes for CASSIGQNTDTQYF.

The genes are TRBV19 and TRBJ1-5; 10 nucleotides match TRBD1. Germline V CDR1 and CDR2: LNHDA, SQIVND (reference sequence). The length of the CDR3 is 15 residues. With 6 bases clipped from V and 6 bases from J, the junction kept 8 bases outside the gene matches. The CDR3 is CASSSTGQGVQPQHF. CDR3 sequence (DNA): TGTGCCAGTAGCTCCACCGGACAGGGGGTTCAGCCCCAGCATTTT.

This clonotype was detected a few times. V usage is TRBV30 and J usage is TRBJ2-7, with 8 bases identical to TRBD2. Germline V lookup: CDR1 GTSNPN, CDR2 SVGIG (reference sequence). The CDR3 runs to 12 residues. Trimming at V came to 0 bases and at J to 6 bases, leaving 1 base not matched to a gene. CDR3 bases: TGTGCCTGGAGTGTCGCGGGAGGCGAGCAGTACGTC. Translation gives CAWSVAGGEQYV.

The chain joins TRBV6-5 to TRBJ2-7; 7 nucleotides match TRBD2. With V trimmed by 0 bases and J by 3 bases, 11 bases remained unmatched. Germline loops: CDR1 MNHEY, CDR2 SVGAGI. The CDR3 has 17 amino acids. The CDR3 loop is CASSYSGGGRAVYEQYF. DNA for the CDR3: TGTGCCAGCAGTTACTCGGGCGGTGGGAGGGCCGTCTACGAGCAGTACTTC.

The chain recombines TRBV9 with TRBJ1-1; D remains ambiguous. The V gene lost 0 bases and the J gene lost 1 base, with 4 bases spanning the gap. Germline CDR1 is SGDLS and CDR2 is YYNGEE. The CDR3 consists of 13 residues. The CDR3 DNA reads TGTGCCAGCAGCGTAGGGTCGAACACTGAAGCTTTCTTT. Translation: CASSVGSNTEAFF.

The chain is built from TRBV5-4 and TRBJ2-1, with TRBD1 matching 8 bases. The V and J ends lost 3 bases and 7 bases, in that order; junction bases with no gene match: 9. The CDR3 consists of 15 residues. Germline values: CDR1 SGHNT, CDR2 YYREEE (reference sequence). CDR3 in amino acids: CASSWGQAGFNEQFF. As DNA, the CDR3 is TGTGCCAGCAGCTGGGGACAGGCGGGTTTTAATGAGCAGTTCTTC. The variable domain in full, with the rest retrieved from reference TRBV5-4 and TRBJ2-1, is ETGVTQSPTHLIKTRGQQVTLRCSSQSGHNTVSWYQQALGQGPQFIFQYYREEENGRGNFPPRFSGLQFPNYSSELNVNALELDDSALYLCASSWGQAGFNEQFFGPGTRLTVL.

The V call is TRBV15, the J call TRBJ1-5; no reliable D call. The CDR3 runs to 15 residues. Germline assignment: CDR1 LNHNV and CDR2 YYDKDF (reference sequence). V lost 0 bases to trimming and J lost 0 bases, with 6 bases between them. CDR3 nucleotides: TGTGCCACCAGCAGAGACTGGAATAGCAATCAGCCCCAGCATTTT. Protein product: CATSRDWNSNQPQHF.

The chain couples TRBV7-2 to TRBJ2-2; tentatively, D is TRBD2 (6 bases). The CDR3 runs to 15 residues. Germline V CDR1 and CDR2: SGHTA, FQGNSA. The V and J ends lost 1 base and 4 bases respectively, with 10 bases between them. The CDR3 nucleotides read TGTGCCAGCAGCTTAGGACTAGTTCGCACCGGGGAGCTGTTTTTT. Amino acid sequence: CASSLGLVRTGELFF.

The chain joins TRBV15 to TRBJ2-6, with TRBD1 matching over 8 bases. Germline trimming cut 8 bases from V and 1 base from J; bases unmatched to any gene: 10. CDR3 length equals 17 residues. Germline lookup yields CDR1 LNHNV and CDR2 YYDKDF (reference sequence). The CDR3 loop is CATSLGQGVSGANVLTF. The CDR3 DNA is TGTGCCACCTCCCTCGGACAGGGAGTGTCTGGGGCCAACGTCCTGACTTTC.

The chain employs TRBV11-3 and TRBJ2-3, with D perhaps given as TRBD1 or TRBD2 (5 bases each). Trimming cost V 5 bases and J 2 bases, with 14 bases left between them. CDR1 and CDR2 (germline): SGHNT, YENEEA. The CDR3 length is 15 residues. CDR3: CASSPGTDFTDTQYF. DNA for the CDR3: TGTGCCAGCAGCCCCGGGACGGACTTCACAGATACGCAGTATTTT.

This clonotype was found many times. The gene calls are TRBV7-6 and TRBJ1-6; possibly TRBD1 for D (5 bases). The CDR3 covers 13 residues. The ends were cut back, 1 base at V and 10 bases at J, with 8 bases in the middle. Germline loops: CDR1 SGHVS, CDR2 FNYEAQ. The CDR3 reads CASSLERDSPLHF. DNA for the CDR3: TGTGCCAGCAGCTTAGAGAGGGACTCACCCCTCCACTTT.

The sample holds many counts of this clonotype. The chain employs TRBV7-9 and TRBJ1-4; no clear D. The CDR3 covers 15 residues. V shed 5 bases and J shed 3 bases, with 13 bases lying between them. Per the germline V gene, CDR1 is SEHNR and CDR2 is FQNEAQ (reference sequence). CDR3 residues: CASSPTGGANEKLFF. CDR3 coding DNA: TGTGCCAGCAGCCCCACGGGTGGGGCTAATGAAAAACTGTTTTTT.

This clonotype was counted between two and nine times. The gene calls are TRBV5-1 and TRBJ2-1, with TRBD2 identical over 8 bases. Trimming cost V 0 bases and J 6 bases; bases outside gene matches: 11. In germline, CDR1 is SGHRS, CDR2 YFSETQ. This CDR3 is built from 17 residues. The CDR3 DNA follows: TGCGCCAGCAGCTTGGTGGCGGGAGGATTGGGTGGCAATGAGCAGTTCTTC. Encoded protein: CASSLVAGGLGGNEQFF. Full variable domain (outside the CDR3, taken from reference TRBV5-1 and TRBJ2-1): KAGVTQTPRYLIKTRGQQVTLSCSPISGHRSVSWYQQTPGQGLQFLFEYFSETQRNKGNFPGRFSGRQFSNSRSEMNVSTLELGDSALYLCASSLVAGGLGGNEQFFGPGTRLTVL.

This clonotype was observed at least ten times. The chain has TRBV7-2 and TRBJ2-7, with D unclear. Trimming removed 2 bases from V and 6 bases from J, with 14 bases in between. The CDR3 is 14 amino acids. Per the germline V gene, CDR1 is SGHTA and CDR2 is FQGNSA. CDR3 residues: CASSLQIWAPEQYF. The CDR3 DNA is TGTGCCAGCAGCTTACAGATTTGGGCTCCCGAGCAGTACTTC.

This clonotype was seen more than once but under ten times. This chain links TRBV29-1 with TRBJ1-1; 8 bases fit TRBD1. Germline CDR1 SQVTM, CDR2 ANQGSEA. The CDR3 extends over 14 amino acids. The V and J ends lost 6 bases and 1 base, in that order; junction bases with no gene match: 7. In DNA, the CDR3 is TGCAGCGTGGGGACAGGAGGAAGGAACACTGAAGCTTTCTTT. Amino acids: CSVGTGGRNTEAFF.

At least ten counts were recorded for this clonotype. The chain links TRBV7-2 to TRBJ1-1; D ambiguous. V was cut by 1 base and J by 1 base, with 7 bases left in between. The CDR3 is 14 residues long. Germline V gene sequence: CDR1 SGHTA, CDR2 FQGNSA. CDR3 DNA: TGTGCCAGCAGCTTAGACAGTCGGAACACTGAAGCTTTCTTT. Translated, it gives CASSLDSRNTEAFF.